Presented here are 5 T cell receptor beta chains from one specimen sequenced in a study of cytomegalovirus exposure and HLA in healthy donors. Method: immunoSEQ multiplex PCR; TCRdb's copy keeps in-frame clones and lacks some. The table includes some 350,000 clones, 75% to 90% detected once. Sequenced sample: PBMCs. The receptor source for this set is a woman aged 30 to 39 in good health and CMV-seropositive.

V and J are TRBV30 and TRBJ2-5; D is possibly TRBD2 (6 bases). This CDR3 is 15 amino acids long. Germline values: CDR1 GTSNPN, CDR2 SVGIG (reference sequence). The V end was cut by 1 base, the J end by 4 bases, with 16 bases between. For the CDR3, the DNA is TGTGCCTGGAGTGGTCTGGCGGGGCCCAGAGAGACCCAGTACTTC. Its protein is CAWSGLAGPRETQYF.

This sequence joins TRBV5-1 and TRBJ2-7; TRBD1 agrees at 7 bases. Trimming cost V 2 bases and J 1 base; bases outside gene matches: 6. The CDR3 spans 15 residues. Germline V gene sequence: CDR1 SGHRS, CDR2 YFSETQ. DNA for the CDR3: TGCGCCAGCAGCTTAGGGACAGCCGAATCCTACGAGCAGTACTTC. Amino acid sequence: CASSLGTAESYEQYF. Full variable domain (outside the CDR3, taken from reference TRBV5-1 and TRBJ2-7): KAGVTQTPRYLIKTRGQQVTLSCSPISGHRSVSWYQQTPGQGLQFLFEYFSETQRNKGNFPGRFSGRQFSNSRSEMNVSTLELGDSALYLCASSLGTAESYEQYFGPGTRLTVT.

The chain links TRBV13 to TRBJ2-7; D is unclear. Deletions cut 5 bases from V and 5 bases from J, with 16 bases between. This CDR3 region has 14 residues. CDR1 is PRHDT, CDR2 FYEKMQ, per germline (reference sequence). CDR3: CASSPASHPNEQYF. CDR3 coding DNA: TGTGCCAGCAGCCCGGCCTCCCATCCTAACGAGCAGTACTTC.

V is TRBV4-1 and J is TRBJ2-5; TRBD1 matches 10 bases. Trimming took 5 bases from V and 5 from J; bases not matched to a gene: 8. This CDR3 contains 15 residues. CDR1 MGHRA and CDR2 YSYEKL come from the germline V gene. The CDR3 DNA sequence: TGCGCCAGCAGCTTTCGACAGGGGGCGGTGGAGACCCAGTACTTC. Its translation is CASSFRQGAVETQYF.

Here the CDR3 DNA reads TGTGCCAGCAGGGGTGTCTACCGGGGATCCTACGAGCAGTACTTC. It codes for CASRGVYRGSYEQYF. The chain links TRBV28 to TRBJ2-7; D perhaps matches TRBD2 (5 bases). CDR3 length: 15 residues. The germline V gene has CDR1 MDHEN and CDR2 SYDVKM. Trimming removed 6 bases from V and 1 base from J, with 16 bases in between.